The TCR beta chain described here comes from a study of T-cell reconstitution after alpha-beta-depleted transplantation in children. Overall study findings and caveats: It was surviving recipient T cells and thymic progenitors that gave some patients high TCRbeta diversity at day 60. One year post-transplant, T-cell counts and diversity were largely derived from T cells produced anew. Two months or so post-transplant, alpha-beta T cells reportedly derived from several hundred expanded graft clones.

The CDR3 sequence is 15 residues long. Germline CDR1 is SGHRS and CDR2 is YFSETQ. The trim removed 0 bases at V and 1 base at J, leaving 3 bases unmatched. Preparation of the TCRbeta library used unique molecular identifiers. TCRdb called the PCR reads again in MiXCR, with one record for every CDR3 protein. The table records 700,000 to 950,000 distinct CDR3 sequences, 15% to 20% of them present only once. This clonotype has more than one count but fewer than ten. What it recognizes is unknown. This rearrangement joins TRBV5-1 to TRBJ2-7, with 8 bases matching TRBD1. The TCR was taken from a male patient aged 10 to 17 who had a stem cell transplant for acute lymphoblastic leukemia, so the T cells may come from the graft donor. Material: PBMCs, mostly from graft donor cells, obtained 360 days after TCRalphabeta/CD19-depleted stem cell transplant. The CDR3, as DNA: TGCGCCAGCAGCTTGGCTCGACAGGGGTCCTACGAGCAGTACTTC. This encodes CASSLARQGSYEQYF.